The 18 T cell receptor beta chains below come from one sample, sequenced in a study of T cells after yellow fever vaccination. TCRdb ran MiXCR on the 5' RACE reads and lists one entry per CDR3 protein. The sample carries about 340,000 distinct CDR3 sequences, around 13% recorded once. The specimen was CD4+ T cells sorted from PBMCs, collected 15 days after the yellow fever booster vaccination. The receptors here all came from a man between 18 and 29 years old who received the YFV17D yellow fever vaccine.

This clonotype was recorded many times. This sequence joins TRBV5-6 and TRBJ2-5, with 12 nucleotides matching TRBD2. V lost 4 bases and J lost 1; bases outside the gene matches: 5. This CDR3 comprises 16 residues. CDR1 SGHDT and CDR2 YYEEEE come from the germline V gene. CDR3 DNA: TGTGCCAGCAGCCGTCGACTAGCGGGGGCCCAAGAGACCCAGTACTTC. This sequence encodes CASSRRLAGAQETQYF.

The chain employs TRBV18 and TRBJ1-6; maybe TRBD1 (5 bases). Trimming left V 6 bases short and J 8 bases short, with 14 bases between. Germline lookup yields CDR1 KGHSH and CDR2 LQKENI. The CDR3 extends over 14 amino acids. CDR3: CASSRGGKDSPLHF. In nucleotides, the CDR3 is TGTGCCAGCTCCCGCGGGGGAAAGGATTCACCCCTCCACTTT.

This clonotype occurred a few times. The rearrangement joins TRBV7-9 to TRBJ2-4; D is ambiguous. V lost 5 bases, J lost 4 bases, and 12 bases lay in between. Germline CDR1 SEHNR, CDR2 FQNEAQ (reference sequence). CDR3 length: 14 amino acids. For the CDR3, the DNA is TGTGCCAGCAGCCCTTGGCTAGGAAAAAACATTCAGTACTTC. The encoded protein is CASSPWLGKNIQYF.

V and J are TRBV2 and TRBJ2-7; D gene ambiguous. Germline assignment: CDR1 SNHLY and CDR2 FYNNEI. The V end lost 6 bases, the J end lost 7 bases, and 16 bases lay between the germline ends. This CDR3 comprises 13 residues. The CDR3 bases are TGTGCCAGCAGGGACGACCCGGCTTGGGAGCAGTACTTC. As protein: CASRDDPAWEQYF. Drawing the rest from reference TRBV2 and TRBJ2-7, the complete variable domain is EPEVTQTPSHQVTQMGQEVILRCVPISNHLYFYWYRQILGQKVEFLVSFYNNEISEKSEIFDDQFSVERPDGSNFTLKIRSTKLEDSAMYFCASRDDPAWEQYFGPGTRLTVT.

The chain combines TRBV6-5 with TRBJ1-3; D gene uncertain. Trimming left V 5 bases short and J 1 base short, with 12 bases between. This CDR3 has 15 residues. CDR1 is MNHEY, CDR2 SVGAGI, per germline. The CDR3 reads CASSKQTVSGNTIYF. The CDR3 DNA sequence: TGTGCCAGCAGTAAACAAACAGTTTCTGGAAACACCATATATTTT.

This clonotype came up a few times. CDR3 loop: CASSLGRVGVNEQFF. In DNA form, the CDR3 reads TGTGCCAGCAGCTTGGGGCGGGTCGGGGTAAATGAGCAGTTCTTC. The chain combines TRBV5-6 with TRBJ2-1; D is possibly TRBD2 (5 bases). Germline CDR1 is SGHDT and CDR2 is YYEEEE. CDR3 length: 15 residues. Trimming removed 0 bases from V and 7 bases from J, with 14 bases in between.

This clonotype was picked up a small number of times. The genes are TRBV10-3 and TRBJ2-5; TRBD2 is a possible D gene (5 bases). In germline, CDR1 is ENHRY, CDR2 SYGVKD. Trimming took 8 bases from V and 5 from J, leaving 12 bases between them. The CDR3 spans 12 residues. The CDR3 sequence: CAIGGSHETQYF. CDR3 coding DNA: TGTGCCATCGGCGGGTCGCATGAGACCCAGTACTTC.

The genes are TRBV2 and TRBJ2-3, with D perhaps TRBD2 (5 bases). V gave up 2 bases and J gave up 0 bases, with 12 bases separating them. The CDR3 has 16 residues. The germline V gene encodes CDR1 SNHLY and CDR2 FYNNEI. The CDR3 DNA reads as TGTGCCAGCAGTGAACCCTCTAGCACTAGCACAGATACGCAGTATTTT. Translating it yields CASSEPSSTSTDTQYF.

The CDR3 nucleotides read TGTGCCAGCAGTTCAAGGGGGCCCGGAAACACCATATATTTT. This sequence encodes CASSSRGPGNTIYF. The chain has TRBV12-3 or TRBV12-4 and TRBJ1-3; TRBD1 matches 7 bases. The CDR3 consists of 14 residues. V shed 4 bases, J shed 4 bases, and the junction held 4 bases outside the gene matches.

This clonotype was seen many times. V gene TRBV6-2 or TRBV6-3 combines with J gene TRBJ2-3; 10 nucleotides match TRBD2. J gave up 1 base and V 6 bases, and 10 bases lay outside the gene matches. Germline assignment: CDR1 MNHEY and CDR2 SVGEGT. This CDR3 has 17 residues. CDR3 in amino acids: CASRSFLAGVGTDTQYF. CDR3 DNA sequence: TGTGCCAGCAGATCCTTCCTAGCGGGGGTCGGCACAGATACGCAGTATTTT.

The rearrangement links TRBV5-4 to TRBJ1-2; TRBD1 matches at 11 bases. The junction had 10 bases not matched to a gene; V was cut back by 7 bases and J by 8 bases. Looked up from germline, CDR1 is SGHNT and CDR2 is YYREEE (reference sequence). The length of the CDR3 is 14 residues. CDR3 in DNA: TGTGCCAGCGGCCCGGGACAGGGGGTAGAGGGCTACACCTTC. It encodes CASGPGQGVEGYTF.

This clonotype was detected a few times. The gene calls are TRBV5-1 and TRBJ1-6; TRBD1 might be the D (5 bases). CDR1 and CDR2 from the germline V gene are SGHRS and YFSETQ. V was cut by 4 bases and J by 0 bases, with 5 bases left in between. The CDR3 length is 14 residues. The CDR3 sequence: CASSDSSYNSPLHF. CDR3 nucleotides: TGCGCCAGCAGCGACAGCTCCTATAATTCACCCCTCCACTTT.

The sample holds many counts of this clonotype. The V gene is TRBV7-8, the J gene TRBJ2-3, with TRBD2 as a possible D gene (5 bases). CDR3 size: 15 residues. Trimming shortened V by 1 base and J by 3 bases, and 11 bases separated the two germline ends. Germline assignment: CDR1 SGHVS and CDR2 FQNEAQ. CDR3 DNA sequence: TGTGCCAGCAGCTTAGGCGGCGGAGGTACAGATACGCAGTATTTT. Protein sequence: CASSLGGGGTDTQYF.

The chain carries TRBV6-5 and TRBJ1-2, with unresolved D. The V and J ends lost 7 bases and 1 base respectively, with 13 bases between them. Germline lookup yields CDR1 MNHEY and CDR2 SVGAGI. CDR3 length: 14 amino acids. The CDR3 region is CASTLGGFNYGYTF. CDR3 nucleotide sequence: TGTGCCAGCACCCTAGGCGGGTTTAACTATGGCTACACCTTC.

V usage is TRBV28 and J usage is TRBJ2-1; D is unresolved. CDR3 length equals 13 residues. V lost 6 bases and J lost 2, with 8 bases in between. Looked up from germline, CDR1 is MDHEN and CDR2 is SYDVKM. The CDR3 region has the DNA TGTGCCAGCAGCCACGTCCCCTACAATGAGCAGTTCTTC. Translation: CASSHVPYNEQFF.

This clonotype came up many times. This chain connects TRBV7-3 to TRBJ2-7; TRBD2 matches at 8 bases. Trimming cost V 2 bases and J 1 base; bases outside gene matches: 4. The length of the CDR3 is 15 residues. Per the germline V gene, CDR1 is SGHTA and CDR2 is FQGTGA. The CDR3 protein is CASSLDGTSSYEQYF. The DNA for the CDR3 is TGTGCCAGCAGCTTAGATGGGACTAGTTCCTACGAGCAGTACTTC. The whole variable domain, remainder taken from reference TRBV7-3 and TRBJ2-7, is GAGVSQTPSNKVTEKGKYVELRCDPISGHTALYWYRQSLGQGPEFLIYFQGTGAADDSGLPNDRFFAVRPEGSVSTLKIQRTERGDSAVYLCASSLDGTSSYEQYFGPGTRLTVT.

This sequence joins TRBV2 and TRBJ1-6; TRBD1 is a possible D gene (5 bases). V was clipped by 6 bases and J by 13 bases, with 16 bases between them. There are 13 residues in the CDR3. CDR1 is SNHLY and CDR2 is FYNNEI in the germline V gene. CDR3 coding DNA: TGTGCCAGCAGGGCCCGAGGGGAGGGGCCCCTCCACTTT. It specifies CASRARGEGPLHF.

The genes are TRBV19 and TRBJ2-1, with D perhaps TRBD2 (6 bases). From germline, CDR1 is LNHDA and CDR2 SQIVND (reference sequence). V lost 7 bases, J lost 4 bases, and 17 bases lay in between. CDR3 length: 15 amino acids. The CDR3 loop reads CASNTGTATYNEQFF. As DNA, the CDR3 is TGTGCCAGTAACACCGGGACTGCAACTTACAATGAGCAGTTCTTC.